The 9 T cell receptor beta chains reported below all come from one sample, sequenced in a study of T cells in localized non-small cell lung cancer. Here immunoSEQ multiplex PCR was the method, and the copy in TCRdb shows in-frame clones only, minus some. The data contain tens of thousands of clones, roughly nine tenths of them singletons. The source material was peripheral blood mononuclear cells, sampled before any cancer treatment. The receptors here all came from a man aged 35 to 69 with stage III lung adenocarcinoma.

CDR3 in amino acids: CASSHGTDTEAFF. For the CDR3, the DNA is TGTGCCAGCAGCCATGGGACGGACACTGAAGCTTTCTTT. The J gene is TRBJ1-1, the V gene TRBV5-4, with D possibly being TRBD1 (5 bases). The CDR3 loop spans 13 amino acids. The germline V and J ends were trimmed by 4 bases and 3 bases, with 10 bases remaining between them. Germline CDR1 reads SGHNT; CDR2 reads YYREEE (reference sequence).

V and J are TRBV2 and TRBJ1-4; the D gene is possibly TRBD1 (6 bases). The CDR3 is 14 amino acids. V was pared by 4 bases and J by 5 bases, with 11 bases between. The germline V gene has CDR1 SNHLY and CDR2 FYNNEI. The CDR3: CASSVMGANEKLFF. CDR3 sequence (DNA): TGTGCCAGCAGTGTAATGGGGGCCAATGAAAAACTGTTTTTT.

The rearrangement links TRBV6-5 to TRBJ1-1, with D possibly being TRBD1 (5 bases). Trimming took off 5 bases at V and 4 bases at J, with 14 bases between the two ends. The CDR3 totals 14 residues. The germline V gene encodes CDR1 MNHEY and CDR2 SVGAGI. The CDR3 region is CASSPGKGATEAFF. The CDR3 region has the DNA TGTGCCAGCAGTCCCGGGAAAGGGGCCACTGAAGCTTTCTTT.

V and J are TRBV6-6 and TRBJ2-3; D may be TRBD2 (5 bases). Germline V CDR1 and CDR2: MNHNY, SVGAGI (reference sequence). Trimming cost V 3 bases and J 2 bases, with 9 bases left between them. The CDR3 is 14 amino acids. The CDR3 loop is CASSYRGTTDTQYF. The CDR3 bases are TGTGCCAGCAGTTATCGGGGAACCACAGATACGCAGTATTTT.

V gene TRBV10-2 combines with J gene TRBJ2-1; D ambiguous. Trimming took off 1 base at V and 6 bases at J, with 4 bases between the two ends. The germline CDR1 and CDR2 sequences are WSHSY and SAAADI. The CDR3 runs to 12 residues. The CDR3 DNA reads TGCGCCAGCAGTGAGTTGGGCAATGAGCAGTTCTTC. Its translation is CASSELGNEQFF.

This clone has just one count. The chain is built from TRBV5-1 and TRBJ1-2; 12 bases align to TRBD1. Losses at the gene ends were 3 bases for V and 4 bases for J; bases not matched to a gene: 7. CDR1 and CDR2 (germline): SGHRS, YFSETQ. The CDR3 consists of 16 residues. DNA for the CDR3: TGCGCCAGCAGCTGGATGGGACAGGGGGCGGGCTATGGCTACACCTTC. Amino acid sequence: CASSWMGQGAGYGYTF. Looking up the rest from reference TRBV5-1 and TRBJ1-2 gives the full variable domain: KAGVTQTPRYLIKTRGQQVTLSCSPISGHRSVSWYQQTPGQGLQFLFEYFSETQRNKGNFPGRFSGRQFSNSRSEMNVSTLELGDSALYLCASSWMGQGAGYGYTFGSGTRLTVV.

V gene TRBV4-3 combines with J gene TRBJ2-3; D perhaps matches TRBD2 (5 bases). Per the germline V gene, CDR1 is LGHNA and CDR2 is YSLEER. Trimming took off 3 bases at V and 9 bases at J, with 16 bases between the two ends. The CDR3 is made up of 14 amino acids. The DNA of the CDR3 is TGCGCCAGCAGCCAGGAATTTGACGGGGAAACGCAGTATTTT. Translation gives CASSQEFDGETQYF.

This clone was seen only once. CDR3 loop: CASSLGTGGQTEAFF. DNA for the CDR3: TGTGCCAGCAGCTTAGGGACAGGAGGACAAACTGAAGCTTTCTTT. The rearrangement joins TRBV7-2 to TRBJ1-1; TRBD1 matches at 7 bases. With V trimmed by 1 base and J by 5 bases, 7 bases remained unmatched. CDR3 length: 15 amino acids. Germline V lookup: CDR1 SGHTA, CDR2 FQGNSA.

The chain employs TRBV14 and TRBJ2-3, with D possibly matching TRBD2 (6 bases). Between the trimmed V and J ends, which lost 4 bases and 5 bases, there was a span of 19 bases. Germline V gene sequence: CDR1 SGHDN, CDR2 FVKESK. The CDR3 sequence is 16 residues long. CDR3 region: CASSPELGRRVDTQYF. The CDR3 nucleotides are TGTGCCAGCAGCCCAGAACTGGGACGGAGGGTAGATACGCAGTATTTT.